The T cell receptor (beta chain) described here comes from a study of identical twins' blood T cells. This clonotype appeared a few times. TCRdb fed the 5' RACE reads into MiXCR, producing one record per CDR3 protein. The profile covers 350,000 to 400,000 distinct CDR3 sequences, with about 28% appearing a single time and roughly 5.5% taken by the ten largest. Trimming took off 0 bases at V and 4 bases at J, with 9 bases between the two ends. Germline CDR1 and CDR2: DFQATT and SNEGSKA (reference sequence). This CDR3 has 13 amino acids. Sample: PBMCs. This chain links TRBV20-1 with TRBJ1-1; D gene unclear. This sequence was found in a woman between 18 and 55 years old in good health. CDR3 coding DNA: TGCAGTGCTAGAGATCTTGGGTCCACTGAAGCTTTCTTT. This translates into CSARDLGSTEAFF.